The 30 T cell receptor beta chains below were found in one sample sequenced in a study of T cell repertoires in cytomegalovirus infection. TCRdb re-called the reads through MiXCR, storing one row per CDR3 protein. The sample holds approximately 390,000 distinct CDR3 sequences, just under 35% seen once. No antigen has been identified for these receptors. Sequenced here: cultured PBMCs, sampled from culture after CMV antigen stimulation. The receptors come from a human donor in good health (CMV status not recorded). Some clones in this sample may be carry-over from other donors' samples.

The chain employs TRBV28 and TRBJ2-7; 8 positions match TRBD2. The V gene's germline CDR1 is MDHEN and CDR2 SYDVKM. V trimming: 5 bases; J trimming: 2 bases; junction bases outside the gene matches: 5. This CDR3 has 14 residues. In nucleotides, the CDR3 is TGTGCCAGCAGTACTAGCGGTGAACCCTACGAGCAGTACTTC. Residues: CASSTSGEPYEQYF.

The genes are TRBV6-6 and TRBJ1-1; unclear D gene. From germline, CDR1 is MNHNY and CDR2 SVGAGI (reference sequence). V lost 10 bases, J lost 11 bases, and 26 bases lay in between. This CDR3 region has 14 residues. The CDR3 DNA reads TGTGCCACGTCTTATGGGGTGATAACCGGAGGGGCTTTCTTT. Its protein is CATSYGVITGGAFF.

This clonotype was observed a single time. The chain is built from TRBV19 and TRBJ2-1, with 12 positions matching TRBD2. This CDR3 region has 19 residues. Germline-derived CDR1 and CDR2 are LNHDA and SQIVND (reference sequence). The V gene end was trimmed by 3 bases and the J gene end by 0 bases; junction bases not matched to a gene: 9. The CDR3 DNA follows: TGTGCCAGTAGTATTTCTAGCGGGAGGGCCCCAAGCTCCTACAATGAGCAGTTCTTC. This gives the protein CASSISSGRAPSSYNEQFF. Filled out from reference TRBV19 and TRBJ2-1, the complete variable domain reads DGGITQSPKYLFRKEGQNVTLSCEQNLNHDAMYWYRQDPGQGLRLIYYSQIVNDFQKGDIAEGYSVSREKKESFPLTVTSAQKNPTAFYLCASSISSGRAPSSYNEQFFGPGTRLTVL.

This chain joins TRBV19 and TRBJ2-1; unclear D gene. The V gene's germline CDR1 is LNHDA and CDR2 SQIVND (reference sequence). The CDR3 has 16 residues. V was clipped by 3 bases and J by 0 bases, with 12 bases between them. The CDR3, as DNA: TGTGCCAGTAGTATCAAACTTCCGGGCTCCTACAATGAGCAGTTCTTC. Translating gives CASSIKLPGSYNEQFF.

The rearrangement joins TRBV12-3 or TRBV12-4 to TRBJ2-7, with unresolved D. Trimming took off 1 base at V and 7 bases at J, with 29 bases between the two ends. The CDR3 sequence is 19 residues long. CDR3 sequence (DNA): TGTGCCAGCAGTTTAGTTATATGGCCCGGCCTACCTGAGTTTACTGAGCAGTACTTC. Amino acids: CASSLVIWPGLPEFTEQYF.

Only a few counts were recorded for this clonotype. This chain links TRBV7-2 with TRBJ1-1; D may be TRBD1 (6 bases). CDR1 is SGHTA, CDR2 FQGNSA, per germline. The germline V and J ends were trimmed by 2 bases and 9 bases, with 7 bases remaining between them. This CDR3 comprises 11 residues. The CDR3, as DNA: TGTGCCAGCAGCTTAACAGGGCAAGCTTTCTTT. It specifies CASSLTGQAFF.

This clonotype was recorded a few times. CDR3 protein: CAISVKGQETQYF. CDR3 in DNA: TGTGCCATCAGTGTTAAGGGGCAAGAGACCCAGTACTTC. The V gene is TRBV10-3, the J gene TRBJ2-5; possibly TRBD1 for D (5 bases). The CDR3 loop spans 13 amino acids. The V gene lost 4 bases and the J gene lost 2 bases, with 8 bases spanning the gap. Germline loops: CDR1 ENHRY, CDR2 SYGVKD.

The J gene is TRBJ1-6, the V gene TRBV7-6, with a weak D call TRBD1 (6 bases). Germline V gene sequence: CDR1 SGHVS, CDR2 FNYEAQ. The CDR3 totals 13 residues. CDR3 DNA sequence: TGTGCTACCGCAGGGGCCGGTTCTTCACCCCTCCACTTT. Amino acid sequence: CATAGAGSSPLHF. The whole variable domain, filled in from reference TRBV7-6 and TRBJ1-6, reads GAGVSQSPRYKVTKRGQDVALRCDPISGHVSLYWYRQALGQGPEFLTYFNYEAQQDKSGLPNDRFSAERPEGSISTLTIQRTEQRDSAMYRCATAGAGSSPLHFGNGTRLTVT.

This clonotype showed up just a few times. This chain links TRBV27 with TRBJ2-3, with 7 bases identical to TRBD2. The CDR3 runs 16 residues. The germline CDR1 and CDR2 sequences are MNHEY and SMNVEV (reference sequence). J gave up 3 bases and V 2 bases, and 8 bases lay outside the gene matches. CDR3 DNA: TGTGCCAGCAGTTTAACGTCGGGAGGTGGTACAGATACGCAGTATTTT. Protein sequence: CASSLTSGGGTDTQYF.

This clonotype was seen only a few times. V is TRBV10-2 and J is TRBJ2-3; tentatively, D is TRBD1 or TRBD2 (6 bases each). The length of the CDR3 is 12 residues. V was cut by 7 bases and J by 3 bases, with 8 bases left in between. Looked up from germline, CDR1 is WSHSY and CDR2 is SAAADI. CDR3 sequence (DNA): TGCGCCAGCAAGGGGGGTACAGATACGCAGTATTTT. Translating gives CASKGGTDTQYF.

This rearrangement joins TRBV12-3 or TRBV12-4 to TRBJ2-4; D is uncertain. This CDR3 has 15 amino acids. Trimming left V 2 bases short and J 3 bases short, with 11 bases between. This CDR3 is CASSLSSSDKNIQYF. CDR3 DNA sequence: TGTGCCAGCAGTTTATCGAGCAGTGACAAAAACATTCAGTACTTC.

This clonotype has ten or more counts. This chain joins TRBV7-8 and TRBJ2-3; 9 bases agree with TRBD1. The germline CDR1 and CDR2 sequences are SGHVS and FQNEAQ. The CDR3 is 17 residues long. J was trimmed by 4 bases and V by 5 bases; bases with no gene match: 13. CDR3 nucleotide sequence: TGTGCCAGCAGCCGGTTTCTCCCGGGACAGGGTCCAGATACGCAGTATTTT. It encodes CASSRFLPGQGPDTQYF.

This clonotype was detected ten times or more. The genes are TRBV7-2 and TRBJ2-5; 11 bases fit TRBD1. CDR3 size: 15 residues. V trimming: 7 bases; J trimming: 5 bases; junction bases outside the gene matches: 9. CDR1 is SGHTA and CDR2 is FQGNSA in the germline V gene. CDR3 sequence (DNA): TGTGCCAGCATGGACAGGGGGCGCGGGTATGAGACCCAGTACTTC. It yields the protein CASMDRGRGYETQYF.

In regard to this clonotype: Possible read error: a much larger clone is one base away. The chain carries TRBV7-2 and TRBJ2-7; possibly TRBD1 for D (5 bases). CDR3 length equals 14 residues. V shed 1 base and J shed 5 bases, with 12 bases lying between them. The germline V gene has CDR1 SGHTA and CDR2 FQGNSA. CDR3 in amino acids: CASSLVLWGHEQYF. The DNA of the CDR3 is TGTGCCAGCAGCTTAGTCTTGTGGGGCCACGAGCAGTACTTC.

Remarks on this clonotype: The junction shows a germline mismatch at one end, possibly a read error. The chain has TRBV12-3 or TRBV12-4 and TRBJ2-3; D not certain. The CDR3 sequence is 12 residues long. Written as DNA, the CDR3 is TGTGCCAGCACACATCACACAGATACGCAGTCTTTT. Translation: CASTHHTDTQSF.

The gene calls are TRBV7-9 and TRBJ1-2; D is unclear. Trimming removed 4 bases from V and 3 bases from J, with 30 bases in between. The CDR3 has 20 amino acids. The germline V gene has CDR1 SEHNR and CDR2 FQNEAQ (reference sequence). The CDR3 is CASSSPRAQFSTRGDYGYTF. The CDR3 DNA sequence: TGTGCCAGCAGCTCCCCCCGGGCCCAGTTTTCTACACGTGGGGACTATGGCTACACCTTC.

The V and J genes are TRBV28 and TRBJ1-1; D gene unclear. CDR1 and CDR2 (germline): MDHEN, SYDVKM. The CDR3 sequence is 11 residues long. V was clipped by 2 bases and J by 10 bases, with 8 bases between them. This chain's CDR3 is CASSLAPLAFF. The CDR3 coding sequence is TGTGCCAGCAGTTTAGCCCCCTTAGCTTTCTTT.

This clonotype was counted only a few times. The chain combines TRBV4-1 with TRBJ2-7; D perhaps matches TRBD2 (6 bases). V gave up 1 base and J gave up 2 bases, with 9 bases separating them. From germline, CDR1 is MGHRA and CDR2 YSYEKL. This CDR3 comprises 14 residues. CDR3 in DNA: TGCGCCAGCAGCCAAGTCTCGGGGGCCTACGAGCAGTACGTC. Translation gives CASSQVSGAYEQYV.

The chain combines TRBV6-2 or TRBV6-3 with TRBJ2-2; weak D call: TRBD1 (6 bases). With 4 bases removed from V and 6 bases from J, the gap between germline ends came to 9 bases. In germline, CDR1 is MNHEY, CDR2 SVGEGT. This CDR3 is built from 13 residues. The CDR3: CASSSQGSGELFF. CDR3 nucleotide sequence: TGTGCCAGCAGTTCGCAGGGGTCCGGGGAGCTGTTTTTT.

This clonotype has just a few counts. The chain joins TRBV10-2 to TRBJ2-1; tentative D call: TRBD2 (5 bases). Per the germline V gene, CDR1 is WSHSY and CDR2 is SAAADI. CDR3 size: 14 residues. Deletions cut 6 bases from V and 6 bases from J, with 15 bases between. CDR3 residues: CASSWGVVGNEQFF. The CDR3 bases are TGCGCCAGCAGCTGGGGAGTAGTTGGCAATGAGCAGTTCTTC.

The genes are TRBV12-5 and TRBJ2-4; TRBD1 might be the D (5 bases). Trimming removed 6 bases from V and 1 base from J, with 16 bases in between. Germline V gives CDR1 LGHNT, CDR2 FRNRAP. CDR3 length: 16 amino acids. CDR3 DNA sequence: TGTGCTAGTGGAGCAGTGGCTAAGGGGGCCAAAAACATTCAGTACTTC. This sequence encodes CASGAVAKGAKNIQYF. Looking up the rest from reference TRBV12-5 and TRBJ2-4 gives the full variable domain: DARVTQTPRHKVTEMGQEVTMRCQPILGHNTVFWYRQTMMQGLELLAYFRNRAPLDDSGMPKDRFSAEMPDATLATLKIQPSEPRDSAVYFCASGAVAKGAKNIQYFGAGTRLSVL.

The chain combines TRBV12-3 or TRBV12-4 with TRBJ2-3, with 14 bases matching TRBD2. This CDR3 region has 18 residues. The J segment lost 4 bases and the V segment lost 5 bases, leaving 11 bases of the junction unmatched. The CDR3 DNA is TGTGCCAGCAGTCAACCCGGGACTAGCGGGAGTTTCGCAGATACGCAGTATTTT. It is translated as CASSQPGTSGSFADTQYF.

This clonotype was counted between two and nine times. V usage is TRBV7-2 and J usage is TRBJ2-7; 7 nucleotides line up with TRBD2. The CDR3 has 12 residues. CDR1 SGHTA and CDR2 FQGNSA come from the germline V gene. V lost 4 bases to trimming and J lost 12 bases; unmatched junction nucleotides: 9. DNA for the CDR3: TGTGCCAGCAGCTCAGGTGCGGGAGTGATGTACTTC. This codes for CASSSGAGVMYF.

The V gene is TRBV28, the J gene TRBJ2-7, with D possibly TRBD2 on 6 matching bases. The CDR3 covers 14 residues. The germline CDR1 and CDR2 sequences are MDHEN and SYDVKM. Trimming cost V 4 bases and J 6 bases, with 16 bases left between them. CDR3 sequence (DNA): TGTGCCAGCAGTTCGGGACTCCGGTTTAGCGAGCAGTACTTC. It translates to CASSSGLRFSEQYF.

The rearrangement joins TRBV6-2 or TRBV6-3 to TRBJ2-7; 7 bases fit TRBD1. J was trimmed by 2 bases and V by 4 bases; bases with no gene match: 5. This CDR3 is 14 amino acids long. Looked up from germline, CDR1 is MNHEY and CDR2 is SVGEGT. CDR3 DNA: TGTGCCAGCAGTTCTGCCGGGACAGCCTACGAGCAGTACGTC. Its translation is CASSSAGTAYEQYV.

The sample holds a few counts of this clonotype. This chain connects TRBV28 to TRBJ1-2; D uncertain. V was cut by 4 bases and J by 7 bases, with 7 bases left in between. Germline V gives CDR1 MDHEN, CDR2 SYDVKM. There are 11 residues in the CDR3. The CDR3 spells CASSSHVGYTF. CDR3 nucleotide sequence: TGTGCCAGCAGTTCCCATGTTGGCTACACCTTC.

This clonotype was counted only a few times. V and J are TRBV12-5 and TRBJ2-1; no reliable D call. The germline V gene encodes CDR1 LGHNT and CDR2 FRNRAP. The CDR3 has 12 amino acids. With 6 bases removed from V and 10 bases from J, the gap between germline ends came to 13 bases. Here the CDR3 DNA reads TGTGCTAGTGGCCAACCCGAGGACGAGCAGTTCTTC. This sequence encodes CASGQPEDEQFF.

This clonotype came up a few times. This chain connects TRBV7-9 to TRBJ2-3; the D call may be TRBD1 or TRBD2 (5 bases each). Germline-derived CDR1 and CDR2 are SEHNR and FQNEAQ (reference sequence). There are 14 residues in the CDR3. V shed 10 bases and J shed 4 bases, with 18 bases lying between them. Here the CDR3 reads CAIIQGRPADTQYF. CDR3 DNA: TGTGCCATCATCCAGGGACGGCCCGCAGATACGCAGTATTTT.

This clonotype was observed a few times. J is TRBJ1-1 and V is TRBV7-6; D gene unclear. CDR3 length equals 16 residues. The germline V gene has CDR1 SGHVS and CDR2 FNYEAQ. Between the trimmed V and J ends, which lost 6 bases and 3 bases, there was a span of 20 bases. The CDR3 coding sequence is TGTGCCAGCAGTGGGCTACAACGACTTACCTACACTGAAGCTTTCTTT. Its protein is CASSGLQRLTYTEAFF. The complete variable domain, with remaining parts taken from reference TRBV7-6 and TRBJ1-1, reads GAGVSQSPRYKVTKRGQDVALRCDPISGHVSLYWYRQALGQGPEFLTYFNYEAQQDKSGLPNDRFSAERPEGSISTLTIQRTEQRDSAMYRCASSGLQRLTYTEAFFGQGTRLTVV.

The chain combines TRBV28 with TRBJ2-7, with 9 positions matching TRBD1. CDR1 and CDR2 from the germline V gene are MDHEN and SYDVKM. The CDR3 sequence is 14 residues long. The V and J ends lost 2 bases and 6 bases, in that order; junction bases with no gene match: 5. The DNA for the CDR3 is TGTGCCAGCAGTTTAACCGGACAGGGGTTCGAGCAGTACGTC. Translated: CASSLTGQGFEQYV.